Below, 4 T cell receptor beta chains from the same sample are listed, as sequenced in a study of T cell responses to AZD1222 COVID-19 vaccine. Data came from immunoSEQ multiplex PCR; TCRdb stores just in-frame clones and leaves some out. The sample has 250,000 to 300,000 clones, around 93% seen once; the top ten hold around 0.58%. The material was peripheral blood, obtained 28 days after the second AZD1222 dose. These receptors all stem from an adult who received the AZD1222 COVID-19 vaccine.

The chain uses TRBV6-6 and TRBJ2-7; tentative D call: TRBD2 (5 bases). V shed 9 bases and J shed 5 bases, with 20 bases lying between them. The length of the CDR3 is 14 residues. The V gene's germline CDR1 is MNHNY and CDR2 SVGAGI (reference sequence). The chain's CDR3 is CASKGTPPGNEQYF. CDR3 DNA: TGTGCCAGTAAAGGTACGCCCCCCGGGAACGAGCAGTACTTC.

The rearrangement uses TRBV4-2 and TRBJ2-2, with a possible D match to TRBD2 (6 bases). Per the germline V gene, CDR1 is LGHNA and CDR2 is YNFKEQ. The CDR3 has 14 amino acids. Trimming shortened V by 1 base and J by 7 bases, and 10 bases separated the two germline ends. CDR3 nucleotides: TGTGCCAGCAGCCAAGTAGGAGGGAACGGGGAGCTGTTTTTT. Translating gives CASSQVGGNGELFF.

The genes are TRBV12-3 or TRBV12-4 and TRBJ2-7, with 7 nucleotides matching TRBD1. With V trimmed by 6 bases and J by 1 base, 3 bases remained unmatched. The CDR3 is made up of 13 amino acids. CDR3 sequence (DNA): TGTGCCAGCAGACCGGGACAGTCCTACGAGCAGTACTTC. Its protein is CASRPGQSYEQYF.

J is TRBJ1-2 and V is TRBV5-1, with TRBD1 matching 8 bases. CDR1 is SGHRS and CDR2 is YFSETQ in the germline V gene. CDR3 size: 14 residues. The V and J ends lost 4 bases and 8 bases, in that order; junction bases with no gene match: 10. Here the CDR3 DNA reads TGCGCCAGCAGCGACCGGACAGGGCCGGGGGGCTACACCTTC. Encoded protein: CASSDRTGPGGYTF.